This T cell receptor (beta chain) emerged from a study of glioma-infiltrating T cells after dendritic cell vaccination. Study details: Patients received autologous tumor lysate-pulsed dendritic cell vaccination between the early 2000s and the early 2010s. Autologous tumor lysate was loaded overnight onto monocyte-derived dendritic cells grown about 7 days with IL-4 and GM-CSF.

Time point given: after dendritic cell vaccination, including at tumor progression/relapse. TCRB CDR3 was amplified from 2 ug genomic DNA or less. TCRdb keeps only in-frame clones here, not all; method: immunoSEQ multiplex PCR. Of tens of thousands of clones detected, around 83% appear once; the ten largest clones hold approximately 6.6%. Between the trimmed V and J ends, which lost 2 bases and 8 bases, there was a span of 12 bases. This CDR3 has 14 amino acids. Germline V gene sequence: CDR1 SGHVS, CDR2 FQNEAQ. Sequenced material: blood, taken after dendritic cell vaccination. This chain uses TRBV7-8 with TRBJ1-4, with D tentatively TRBD1 (5 bases). The TCR comes from a human donor with glioblastoma. CDR3 loop: CASSLTGGVEKLFF. In DNA form, the CDR3 reads TGTGCCAGCAGCTTAACGGGGGGGGTGGAAAAACTGTTTTTT.